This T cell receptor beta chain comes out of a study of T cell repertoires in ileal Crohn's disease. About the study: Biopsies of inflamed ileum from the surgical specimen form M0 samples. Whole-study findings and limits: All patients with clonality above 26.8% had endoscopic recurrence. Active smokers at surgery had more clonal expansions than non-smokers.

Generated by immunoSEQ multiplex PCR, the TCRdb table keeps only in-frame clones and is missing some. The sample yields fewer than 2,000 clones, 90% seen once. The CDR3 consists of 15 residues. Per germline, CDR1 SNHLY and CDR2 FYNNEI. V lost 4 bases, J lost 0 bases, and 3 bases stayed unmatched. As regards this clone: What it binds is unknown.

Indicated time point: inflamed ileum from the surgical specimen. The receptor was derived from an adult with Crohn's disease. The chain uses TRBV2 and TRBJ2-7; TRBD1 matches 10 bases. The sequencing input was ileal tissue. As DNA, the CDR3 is TGTGCCAGCAGTGGGGACAGGGGAATCTCCTACGAGCAGTACTTC. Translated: CASSGDRGISYEQYF.